The present TCR beta chain was sequenced within a study of blood T cell repertoires in COVID-19. About the study: Samples of COVID-19 (acute and convalescent) were obtained from the United States, Italy and Spain. T cells, B-cell-depleted T cells, or PBMCs provided the cDNA or gDNA that served as material.

Original handling: Using reference gene primer amplification, nucleated cell counts were estimated. Here immunoSEQ multiplex PCR was the method, and the copy in TCRdb shows in-frame clones only, minus some. V, J and clone size reflect that table, while D and trimming were determined from the DNA. There are 120,000 or so clones in the sample; around 89% occur only once, and more than 1.5% lies in the top ten. This CDR3 is built from 16 residues. J gave up 1 base and V 4 bases, and 5 bases lay outside the gene matches. The germline gives CDR1 SGHRS, CDR2 YFSETQ. The chain employs TRBV5-1 and TRBJ2-5; 12 nucleotides match TRBD2. The receptor was isolated from a human donor in a cohort sampled during active COVID-19. The sample taken for sequencing was peripheral blood. The CDR3, as DNA: TGCGCCAGCAGCCAGGGGACTAGCGGGTCCCAAGAGACCCAGTACTTC. Amino acids: CASSQGTSGSQETQYF.